Listed below are T cell receptor beta chains from one sample, sequenced in a study of cytomegalovirus exposure and HLA in healthy donors. Generated by immunoSEQ multiplex PCR, the TCRdb table keeps only in-frame clones and is missing some. The repertoire consists of approximately 140,000 clones, with roughly 80% occurring once and the leading ten covering roughly 0.87%. The sample comprised PBMCs. The receptors shown here come from a young man in good health and CMV-seronegative. Each CDR3 is given with its conserved first and last residue. Fields, in order: CDR3 protein, CDR3 DNA, clone size, V gene, D gene, J gene. D genes are given only for firm matches. Rows may omit the clone size; those that give it use once, few, many or a size class.

CASSEGSGQPQHF	TGTGCCAGCAGTGAGGGATCGGGTCAGCCCCAGCATTTT	.	TRBV6-5	.	TRBJ1-5
CAVDSYNEQFF	TGTGCTGTAGACAGTTACAATGAGCAGTTCTTC	.	TRBV19	.	TRBJ2-1
CAIFGSGGYTF	TGTGCCATCTTTGGATCGGGAGGCTACACCTTC	once	TRBV6-1	.	TRBJ1-2
CASSPVAGELFF	TGTGCCAGCTCACCAGTAGCCGGGGAGCTGTTTTTT	.	TRBV18	.	TRBJ2-2
CASTLQGRYGYTF	TGTGCCAGCACCTTACAGGGGAGGTATGGCTACACCTTC	.	TRBV6-6	TRBD1	TRBJ1-2
CASSIGTAGGTEAFF	TGCGCCAGCAGCATCGGGACAGCGGGGGGCACTGAAGCTTTCTTT	.	TRBV4-3	TRBD1	TRBJ1-1
CASSRTGGGSNEKLFF	TGTGCCAGTAGTAGAACAGGGGGCGGATCTAATGAAAAACTGTTTTTT	.	TRBV19	TRBD1	TRBJ1-4
CASSPNGGNSDGYTF	TGCGCCAGCAGTCCTAATGGGGGGAATAGCGATGGCTACACCTTC	.	TRBV5-1	.	TRBJ1-2
CASSPGTGNSYF	TGTGCCAGCAGCCCGGGGACAGGGAATTCGTATTTT	.	TRBV7-9	TRBD1	TRBJ2-3
CASSRKQGANYGYTF	TGTGCCAGCAGCAGAAAGCAGGGTGCTAACTATGGCTACACCTTC	.	TRBV5-8	.	TRBJ1-2
CASSPWRQEVDTQYF	TGTGCCAGCTCACCGTGGAGGCAGGAGGTGGATACGCAGTATTTT	.	TRBV18	.	TRBJ2-3
CASSPGAQYF	TGTGCCAGCAGCCCCGGGGCCCAGTACTTC	.	TRBV7-9	.	TRBJ2-5
CAWSRGTGNQPQHF	TGTGCCTGGAGCCGCGGGACAGGCAATCAGCCCCAGCATTTT	.	TRBV30	TRBD1	TRBJ1-5
CASSSLARGETQYF	TGTGCCAGCAGCTCCCTCGCTAGGGGGGAGACCCAGTACTTC	.	TRBV9	.	TRBJ2-5
CASSYSREDIQYF	TGTGCCAGCAGTTACTCCCGGGAAGACATTCAGTACTTC	.	TRBV6-6	.	TRBJ2-4
CASSAQVDSPLHF	TGTGCCAGCAGTGCACAGGTAGATTCACCCCTCCACTTT	few	TRBV2	.	TRBJ1-6
CASSSGQTNQPQHF	TGTGCCAGCAGCTCGGGACAGACAAATCAGCCCCAGCATTTT	.	TRBV27	TRBD1	TRBJ1-5
CASSLGQGTNQPQHF	TGTGCCAGCTCTCTCGGACAGGGCACCAATCAGCCCCAGCATTTT	.	TRBV18	TRBD1	TRBJ1-5
CSVLDRGSNEQYF	TGCAGCGTTCTCGACAGGGGGTCGAACGAGCAGTACTTC	.	TRBV29-1	TRBD1	TRBJ2-7
CASSYGQLNYGYTF	TGTGCCAGCAGTTACGGGCAGTTAAACTATGGCTACACCTTC	.	TRBV6-5	.	TRBJ1-2
CARSDGGAKNIQYF	TGCGCCAGGTCCGACGGGGGAGCCAAAAACATTCAGTACTTC	.	TRBV4-3	.	TRBJ2-4
CASSQDFATPYYEQYF	TGTGCCAGCAGCCAAGATTTCGCTACCCCATACTACGAGCAGTACTTC	.	TRBV4-2	.	TRBJ2-7
CASLWGLRGYTF	TGTGCCAGCCTCTGGGGGCTGAGAGGCTACACCTTC	.	TRBV2	.	TRBJ1-2
CATSRGVNTEAFF	TGTGCCACCTCCCGGGGGGTGAACACTGAAGCTTTCTTT	.	TRBV7-8	.	TRBJ1-1
CASSPSGGGGGYTF	TGCGCCAGCAGCCCTAGCGGGGGCGGAGGTGGCTACACCTTC	.	TRBV5-1	.	TRBJ1-2
CASSSGQGPGELFF	TGTGCCAGCAGCTCGGGACAGGGGCCCGGGGAGCTGTTTTTT	few	TRBV13	TRBD1	TRBJ2-2
CASNPLFGRGEAFF	TGTGCCAGTAATCCCCTTTTTGGGCGGGGAGAAGCTTTCTTT	.	TRBV19	.	TRBJ1-1
CATGTVARGNQPQHF	TGTGCCACCGGGACTGTGGCAAGGGGCAATCAGCCCCAGCATTTT	once	TRBV11-3	.	TRBJ1-5
CASSLYRDNSPLHF	TGTGCCAGCTCACTTTACAGGGATAATTCACCCCTCCACTTT	once	TRBV18	.	TRBJ1-6
CASSPGITYNEQFF	TGTGCCAGCAGCCCAGGGATCACGTACAATGAGCAGTTCTTC	few	TRBV7-6	.	TRBJ2-1
CASSVDFRQSGNTIYF	TGTGCCAGCAGCGTCGACTTTCGACAGTCTGGAAACACCATATATTTT	.	TRBV9	.	TRBJ1-3
CASSLSQRLTGFFPGNTIYF	TGTGCCAGCAGCTTATCGCAAAGGTTAACAGGTTTCTTTCCCGGAAACACCATATATTTT	once	TRBV13	.	TRBJ1-3
CASSQAGTRTTDTQYF	TGCGCCAGCAGCCAAGCCGGGACTAGGACAACAGATACGCAGTATTTT	.	TRBV4-1	TRBD2	TRBJ2-3
CSVRQGQETQYF	TGCAGCGTCCGACAGGGCCAAGAGACCCAGTACTTC	.	TRBV29-1	TRBD1	TRBJ2-5